The present T cell receptor beta chain was sequenced within a study of T cells in Graves' hyperthyroidism and ophthalmopathy. Regarding the study as a whole: Researchers found most expanded thyroid clonotypes above 0.001 in blood as well. Before onset, ophthalmopathy was predicted by the model a median roughly 6.4 months earlier.

Patients having uncontrolled infection, another autoimmune disease, pregnancy or lactation were not included. Each 10 ml fresh peripheral blood draw supplied the PBMCs. TCR beta CDR3 region amplification was performed from RNA transcripts. First-round RT-PCR of the TCR CDR3 relied on the HTBI primer set. From the multiplex PCR reads, TCRdb called clonotypes with MiXCR, one entry per CDR3 protein. The sample consists of hundreds of thousands of distinct CDR3 sequences, 15% to 18% of them appearing once. V lost 4 bases and J 0 bases, leaving 11 bases between the germline ends. The V gene's germline CDR1 is SGHRS and CDR2 YFSETQ. CDR3 length: 14 residues. As to this clonotype: Its antigen is not identified.

This TCR came from a young woman with Graves' hyperthyroidism. The chain is built from TRBV5-1 and TRBJ2-7; tentatively, D is TRBD1 (5 bases). Sequencing was done on a sample of blood. The CDR3 loop reads CASSQGSLSYEQYF. The DNA for the CDR3 is TGCGCCAGCAGCCAGGGTAGTCTCTCCTACGAGCAGTACTTC.